This T cell receptor (beta chain) was sequenced for a study of regulatory T cells in long-lasting Graves disease. As for the study in general: Antithyroid drug exposure in newly diagnosed Graves' patients had lasted under 3 months. Notes on the study in general: Persistent disease exhibited a predilection for TRBV28, TRBJ1-2 and TRBJ2-5.

In regard to this clonotype: The target antigen is unknown.

Time point in this sample: newly diagnosed GD, antithyroid drugs for less than 3 months. There was RNA extracted from PBMCs, and the TCR library was made from it. The V gene end was trimmed by 0 bases and the J gene end by 0 bases; junction bases not matched to a gene: 4. The CDR3 runs to 18 residues. Germline V gene data show CDR1 as KGHDR and CDR2 as SFDVKD. Both iRepertoire HTBI primers and Arm-PCR of CDR3 regions were used to build the TCR beta libraries. In the original processing: The study identified 55 to 80 TRBV and 11 to 15 TRBJ segments across samples. One entry per CDR3 protein, called by TCRdb with MiXCR from the multiplex PCR reads. These V and J calls rely on TCRdb rather than the paper's analysis. The sample shows around 400,000 distinct CDR3 sequences, 15% of them seen only once.

The sequence derives from a female donor with Graves disease. The source was peripheral blood mononuclear cells (PBMCs), collected at new diagnosis, from a patient treated with antithyroid drugs. This rearrangement joins TRBV24-1 to TRBJ2-1; TRBD2 matches at 10 bases. In DNA form, the CDR3 reads TGTGCCACCAGTGATTTGACTAGCGGGGCAGGCTCCTACAATGAGCAGTTCTTC. This codes for CATSDLTSGAGSYNEQFF.